This T cell receptor beta chain stems from a study of blood T cell repertoires in COVID-19. On the study more broadly: In each case, the material was cDNA or gDNA derived from T cells, B-cell-depleted T cells, or PBMCs.

Data came from immunoSEQ multiplex PCR; TCRdb stores just in-frame clones and leaves some out. Of roughly 500,000 clones detected, roughly 89% appear once; the ten largest clones hold around 0.95%. CDR1 MDHEN and CDR2 SYDVKM come from the germline V gene. The CDR3 spans 15 residues. Trimming cost V 6 bases and J 1 base, with 15 bases left between them. J is TRBJ1-2 and V is TRBV28; possibly TRBD1 for D (6 bases). Sequencing was performed on peripheral blood. This receptor was obtained from a young man with COVID-19, enrolled during active disease. In DNA, the CDR3 is TGTGCCAGCAGCCTTTCAGGGGCCTATAACTATGGCTACACCTTC. It translates to CASSLSGAYNYGYTF.